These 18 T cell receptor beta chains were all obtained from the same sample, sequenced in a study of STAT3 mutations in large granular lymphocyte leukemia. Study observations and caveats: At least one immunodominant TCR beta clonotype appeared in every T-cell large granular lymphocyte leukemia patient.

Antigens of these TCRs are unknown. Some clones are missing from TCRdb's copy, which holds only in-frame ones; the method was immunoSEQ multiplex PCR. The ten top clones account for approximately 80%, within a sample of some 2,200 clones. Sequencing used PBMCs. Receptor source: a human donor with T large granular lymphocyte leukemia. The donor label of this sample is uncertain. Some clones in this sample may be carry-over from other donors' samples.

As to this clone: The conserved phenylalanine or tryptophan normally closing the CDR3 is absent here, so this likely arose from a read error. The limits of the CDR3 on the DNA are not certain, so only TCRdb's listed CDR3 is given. The CDR3 protein is CASSPNLAGG. The chain uses TRBV7-9 and TRBJ2-1; the DNA was not used to check the table's D call, TRBD2. The CDR3 contains 10 residues when both ends are counted. CDR1 is SEHNR, CDR2 FQNEAQ, per germline (reference sequence).

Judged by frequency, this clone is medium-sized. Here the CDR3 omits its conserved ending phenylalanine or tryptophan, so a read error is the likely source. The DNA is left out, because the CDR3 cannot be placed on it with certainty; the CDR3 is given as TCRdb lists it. The CDR3 spells CASSSHPTGYNE. The chain joins TRBV7-3 to TRBJ2-1; TRBD1, the table's D call, lacks a check against the DNA. A total of 12 residues make up the CDR3, ends included. Germline loops: CDR1 SGHTA, CDR2 FQGTGA.

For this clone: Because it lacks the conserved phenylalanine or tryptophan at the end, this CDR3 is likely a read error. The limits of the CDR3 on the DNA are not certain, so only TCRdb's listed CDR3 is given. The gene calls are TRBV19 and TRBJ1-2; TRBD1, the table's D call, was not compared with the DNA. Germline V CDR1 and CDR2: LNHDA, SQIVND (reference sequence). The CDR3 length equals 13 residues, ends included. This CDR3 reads CASSRGDGRDHYG.

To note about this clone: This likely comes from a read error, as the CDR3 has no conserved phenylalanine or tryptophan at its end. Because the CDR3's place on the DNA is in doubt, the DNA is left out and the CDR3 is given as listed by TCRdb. This chain's CDR3 is CAWSVLGNE. The chain carries TRBV30 and TRBJ2-1; the table's D call TRBD1 went unverified against the DNA. Germline-derived CDR1 and CDR2 are GTSNPN and SVGIG (reference sequence). The CDR3 is 9 amino acids in total, end residues counted.

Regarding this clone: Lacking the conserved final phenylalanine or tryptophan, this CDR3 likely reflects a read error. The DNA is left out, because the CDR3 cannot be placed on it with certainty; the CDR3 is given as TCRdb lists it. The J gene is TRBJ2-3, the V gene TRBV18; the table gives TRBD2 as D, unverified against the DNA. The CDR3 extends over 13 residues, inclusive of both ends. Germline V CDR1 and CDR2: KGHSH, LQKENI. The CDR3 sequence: CASSPAPGTSTDT.

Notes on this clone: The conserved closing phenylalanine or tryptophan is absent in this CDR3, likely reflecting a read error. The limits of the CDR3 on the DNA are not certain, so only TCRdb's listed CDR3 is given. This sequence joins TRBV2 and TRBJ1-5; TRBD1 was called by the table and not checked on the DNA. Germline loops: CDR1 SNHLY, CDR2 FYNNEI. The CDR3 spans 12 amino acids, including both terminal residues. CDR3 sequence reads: CASMTQTGINQP.

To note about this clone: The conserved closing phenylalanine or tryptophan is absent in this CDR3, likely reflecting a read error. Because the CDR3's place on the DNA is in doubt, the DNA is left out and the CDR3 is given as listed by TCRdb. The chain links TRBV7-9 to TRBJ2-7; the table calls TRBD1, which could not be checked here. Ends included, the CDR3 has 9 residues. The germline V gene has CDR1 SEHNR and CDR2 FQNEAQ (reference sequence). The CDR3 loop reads CASSLVDSE.

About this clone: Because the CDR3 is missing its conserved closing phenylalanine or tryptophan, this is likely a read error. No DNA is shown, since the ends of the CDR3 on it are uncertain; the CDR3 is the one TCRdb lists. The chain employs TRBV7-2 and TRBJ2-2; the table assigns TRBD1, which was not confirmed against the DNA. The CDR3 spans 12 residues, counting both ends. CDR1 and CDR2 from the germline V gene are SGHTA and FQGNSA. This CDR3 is CASSQNRADTGE.

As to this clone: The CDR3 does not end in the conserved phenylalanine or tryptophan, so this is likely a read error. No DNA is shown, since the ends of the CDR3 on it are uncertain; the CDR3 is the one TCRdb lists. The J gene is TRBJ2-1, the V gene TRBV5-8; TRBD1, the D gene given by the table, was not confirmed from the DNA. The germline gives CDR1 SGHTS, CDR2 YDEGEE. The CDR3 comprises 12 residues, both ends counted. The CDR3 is CASSLGGRTYNE.

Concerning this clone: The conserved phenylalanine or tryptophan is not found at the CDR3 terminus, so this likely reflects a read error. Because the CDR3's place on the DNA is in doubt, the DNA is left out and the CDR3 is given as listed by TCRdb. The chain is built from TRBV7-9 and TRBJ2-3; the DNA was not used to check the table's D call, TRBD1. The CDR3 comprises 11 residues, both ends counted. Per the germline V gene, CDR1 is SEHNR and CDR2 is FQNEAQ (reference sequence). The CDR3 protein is CASSLVRFLDT.

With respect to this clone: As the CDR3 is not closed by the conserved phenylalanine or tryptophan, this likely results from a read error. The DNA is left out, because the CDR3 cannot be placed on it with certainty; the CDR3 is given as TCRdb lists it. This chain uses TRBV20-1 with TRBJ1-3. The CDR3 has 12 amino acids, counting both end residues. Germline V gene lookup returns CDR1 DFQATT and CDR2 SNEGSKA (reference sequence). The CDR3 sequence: CSARDRVYSGNT.

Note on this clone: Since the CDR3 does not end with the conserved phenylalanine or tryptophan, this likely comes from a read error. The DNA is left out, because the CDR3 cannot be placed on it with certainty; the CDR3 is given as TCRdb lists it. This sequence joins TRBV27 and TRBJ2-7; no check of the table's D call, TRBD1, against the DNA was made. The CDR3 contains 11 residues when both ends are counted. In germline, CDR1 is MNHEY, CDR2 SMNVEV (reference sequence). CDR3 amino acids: CASRITGDSYE.

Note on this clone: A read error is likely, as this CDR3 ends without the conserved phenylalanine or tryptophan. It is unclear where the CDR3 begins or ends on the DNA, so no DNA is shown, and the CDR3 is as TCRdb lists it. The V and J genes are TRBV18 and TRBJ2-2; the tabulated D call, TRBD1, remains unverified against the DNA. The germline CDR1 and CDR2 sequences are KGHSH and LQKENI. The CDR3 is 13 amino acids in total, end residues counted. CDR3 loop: CASSPIGQGRTGE.

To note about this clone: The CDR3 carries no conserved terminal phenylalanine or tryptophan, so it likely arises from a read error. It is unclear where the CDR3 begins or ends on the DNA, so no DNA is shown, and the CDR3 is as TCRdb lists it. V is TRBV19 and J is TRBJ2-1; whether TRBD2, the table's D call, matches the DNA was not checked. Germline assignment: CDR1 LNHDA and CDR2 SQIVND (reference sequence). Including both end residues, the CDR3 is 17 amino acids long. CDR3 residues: CASSTRGTRGLSATYNE.

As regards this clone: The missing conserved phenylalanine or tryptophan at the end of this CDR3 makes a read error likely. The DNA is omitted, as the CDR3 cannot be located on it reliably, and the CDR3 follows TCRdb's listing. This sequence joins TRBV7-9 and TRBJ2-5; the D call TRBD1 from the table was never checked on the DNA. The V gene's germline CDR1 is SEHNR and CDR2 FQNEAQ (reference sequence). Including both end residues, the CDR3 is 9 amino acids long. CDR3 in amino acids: CASRRQQET.

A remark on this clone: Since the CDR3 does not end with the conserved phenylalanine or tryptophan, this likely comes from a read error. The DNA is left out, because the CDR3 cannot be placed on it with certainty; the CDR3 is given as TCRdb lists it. CDR3 sequence: CAWSRDSP. This chain joins TRBV30 and TRBJ1-6. The CDR3 sequence runs 8 residues, both termini included. CDR1 is GTSNPN, CDR2 SVGIG, per germline (reference sequence).

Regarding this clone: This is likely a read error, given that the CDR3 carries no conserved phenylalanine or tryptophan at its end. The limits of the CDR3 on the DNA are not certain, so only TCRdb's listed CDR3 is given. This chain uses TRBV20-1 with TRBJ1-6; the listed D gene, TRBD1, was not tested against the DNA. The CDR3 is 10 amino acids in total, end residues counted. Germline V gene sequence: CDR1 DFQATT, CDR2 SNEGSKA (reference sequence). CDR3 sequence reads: CSAWDSYNSP.

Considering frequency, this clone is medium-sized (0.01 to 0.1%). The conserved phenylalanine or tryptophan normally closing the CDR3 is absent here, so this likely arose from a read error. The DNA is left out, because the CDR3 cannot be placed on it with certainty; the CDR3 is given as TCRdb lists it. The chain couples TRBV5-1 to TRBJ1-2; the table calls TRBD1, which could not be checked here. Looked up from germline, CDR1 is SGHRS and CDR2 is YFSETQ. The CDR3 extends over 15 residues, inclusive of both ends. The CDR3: CASSLGEPGQGANYG.